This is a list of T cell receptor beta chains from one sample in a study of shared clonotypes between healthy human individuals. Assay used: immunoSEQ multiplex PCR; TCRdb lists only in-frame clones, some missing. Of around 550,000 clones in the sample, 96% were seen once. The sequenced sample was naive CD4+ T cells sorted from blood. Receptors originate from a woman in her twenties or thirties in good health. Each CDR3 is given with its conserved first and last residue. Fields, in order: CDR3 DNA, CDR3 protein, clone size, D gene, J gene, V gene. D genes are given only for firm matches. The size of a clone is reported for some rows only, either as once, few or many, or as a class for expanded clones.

DNA: TGTGCCAGCAGTGAATTCTGGGGTAGTGACGACACCGGGGAGCTGTTTTTT; CDR3: CASSEFWGSDDTGELFF; size: -; D: -; J: TRBJ2-2; V: TRBV25-1
DNA: TGTGCCAGCAGCCAAGATCGATCCCCCACAGATACGCAGTATTTT; CDR3: CASSQDRSPTDTQYF; size: -; D: -; J: TRBJ2-3; V: TRBV4-2
DNA: TGTGCCAGCTCACCACCGCGGCGGGATAACGAGCAGTACTTC; CDR3: CASSPPRRDNEQYF; size: -; D: -; J: TRBJ2-7; V: TRBV18
DNA: TGTGCCAGCAGACGCACCCGGACAGGGGGCTTTAATGAAAAACTGTTTTTT; CDR3: CASRRTRTGGFNEKLFF; size: -; D: TRBD1; J: TRBJ1-4; V: TRBV13
DNA: TGCGCCAGCAGCCAAGGACCGGGACGAGAACAGCCCCAGCATTTT; CDR3: CASSQGPGREQPQHF; size: -; D: -; J: TRBJ1-5; V: TRBV4-1
DNA: TGTGCTGTGCGGCGGGAGAGCTCCTACAATGAGCAGTTCTTC; CDR3: CAVRRESSYNEQFF; size: -; D: TRBD2; J: TRBJ2-1; V: TRBV10-3
DNA: TGTGCCTGGATCCAAGAGGCTTTTAGCTCTGGGGCCAACGTCCTGACTTTC; CDR3: CAWIQEAFSSGANVLTF; size: -; D: -; J: TRBJ2-6; V: TRBV30
DNA: TGTGCCAGCAGCCCTCGGGGCAGCTCTGGGGCCAACGTCCTGACTTTC; CDR3: CASSPRGSSGANVLTF; size: -; D: -; J: TRBJ2-6; V: TRBV7-9
DNA: TGTGCCAGCACCCCCGGGACGAAGAACACCGGGGAGCTGTTTTTT; CDR3: CASTPGTKNTGELFF; size: -; D: -; J: TRBJ2-2; V: TRBV7-6
DNA: TGTGCCAGCAGCACCTTGACCGATCGGGGCTACACCTTC; CDR3: CASSTLTDRGYTF; size: few; D: -; J: TRBJ1-2; V: TRBV5-4
DNA: TGTGCCAGCAGCCTCCAGACAGGGGGAGGCAGCAATCAGCCCCAGCATTTT; CDR3: CASSLQTGGGSNQPQHF; size: -; D: TRBD1; J: TRBJ1-5; V: TRBV5-8
DNA: TGCAGCGTTGCCTGGGGGCGCGAGCAGTACTTC; CDR3: CSVAWGREQYF; size: -; D: -; J: TRBJ2-7; V: TRBV29-1
DNA: TGTGCCAGCAGCCCATACAGGGCGTCGGACACTGAAGCTTTCTTT; CDR3: CASSPYRASDTEAFF; size: -; D: -; J: TRBJ1-1; V: TRBV11-2
DNA: TGTGCCAGCAGTTTCGCGCCGGGACAGGGCCAAGAAAAACTGTTTTTT; CDR3: CASSFAPGQGQEKLFF; size: -; D: TRBD1; J: TRBJ1-4; V: TRBV6-5
DNA: TGTGCCAGCAGTTTAAGTTCAGGCTTAGGCACTGAAGCTTTCTTT; CDR3: CASSLSSGLGTEAFF; size: -; D: -; J: TRBJ1-1; V: TRBV28
DNA: TGTGCCAGCACCACTACCGGTCCAGATACGCAGTATTTT; CDR3: CASTTTGPDTQYF; size: -; D: -; J: TRBJ2-3; V: TRBV7-2
DNA: TGTGCCAGCAGCGCACAACAGGTTTTCTATGGCTACACCTTC; CDR3: CASSAQQVFYGYTF; size: -; D: -; J: TRBJ1-2; V: TRBV5-5
DNA: TGCGCCAGCAGCGCCACTAGCGGACTCTTTTCCTACGAGCAGTACTTC; CDR3: CASSATSGLFSYEQYF; size: -; D: TRBD2; J: TRBJ2-7; V: TRBV5-1
DNA: TGTGCCAGTAGTATTGCGGGCAATCAGCCCCAGCATTTT; CDR3: CASSIAGNQPQHF; size: -; D: -; J: TRBJ1-5; V: TRBV19
DNA: TGTGCCAGCAACCGAATCTTCGGGACGGGTAACACCGGGGAGCTGTTTTTT; CDR3: CASNRIFGTGNTGELFF; size: -; D: -; J: TRBJ2-2; V: TRBV11-2
DNA: TGTGCCAGCAGCCAAAGTTCTTGGGACACCGGGGAGCTGTTTTTT; CDR3: CASSQSSWDTGELFF; size: -; D: -; J: TRBJ2-2; V: TRBV4-2
DNA: TGCGCCAGCAGCTTGAGCCAGGATCACTACGAGCAGTACTTC; CDR3: CASSLSQDHYEQYF; size: -; D: -; J: TRBJ2-7; V: TRBV5-1
DNA: TGTGCCAGCAGCTTAGTAGACCGACCTAATGAAAAACTGTTTTTT; CDR3: CASSLVDRPNEKLFF; size: -; D: -; J: TRBJ1-4; V: TRBV11-2
DNA: TGTGCCAGCAGTTTATTGGACAGGATCAATCAGCCCCAGCATTTT; CDR3: CASSLLDRINQPQHF; size: -; D: TRBD1; J: TRBJ1-5; V: TRBV28
DNA: TGTGCCAGCAGCTTGGACGGGAGGGCCGTCGGGGAGCTGTTTTTT; CDR3: CASSLDGRAVGELFF; size: -; D: TRBD2; J: TRBJ2-2; V: TRBV5-4
DNA: TGTGCCAGCAGTTTATCGATCCCCGGCGCCGGGCGATCCTACGAGCAGTACTTC; CDR3: CASSLSIPGAGRSYEQYF; size: -; D: -; J: TRBJ2-7; V: TRBV27
DNA: TGTGCCAGTAGTATGAGCGGGTCGAACACCGGGGAGCTGTTTTTT; CDR3: CASSMSGSNTGELFF; size: -; D: -; J: TRBJ2-2; V: TRBV19